The table lists the clone carrying this TCR beta chain with a count of one. J was trimmed by 4 bases and V by 1 base; bases with no gene match: 13. The CDR3 is 17 residues long. Germline lookup yields CDR1 SQVTM and CDR2 ANQGSEA. The PCR used 60 Vbeta and 13 Jbeta primers. Produced via immunoSEQ multiplex PCR; TCRdb's table is partial and in-frame only. This sample carries about 180,000 clones, around three quarters of them seen once, and the ten largest clones take approximately 0.7%. These data originate in a study of cytomegalovirus exposure and HLA in healthy donors. The chain recombines TRBV29-1 with TRBJ1-2; the match to TRBD1 covers 9 bases. Material for sequencing was PBMCs. The TCR was taken from a woman aged 35 to 49 in good health and CMV-seronegative. The CDR3 is CSVEGALQGAKIYGYTF. CDR3 nucleotides: TGCAGCGTTGAAGGGGCTTTACAGGGGGCGAAGATCTATGGCTACACCTTC.